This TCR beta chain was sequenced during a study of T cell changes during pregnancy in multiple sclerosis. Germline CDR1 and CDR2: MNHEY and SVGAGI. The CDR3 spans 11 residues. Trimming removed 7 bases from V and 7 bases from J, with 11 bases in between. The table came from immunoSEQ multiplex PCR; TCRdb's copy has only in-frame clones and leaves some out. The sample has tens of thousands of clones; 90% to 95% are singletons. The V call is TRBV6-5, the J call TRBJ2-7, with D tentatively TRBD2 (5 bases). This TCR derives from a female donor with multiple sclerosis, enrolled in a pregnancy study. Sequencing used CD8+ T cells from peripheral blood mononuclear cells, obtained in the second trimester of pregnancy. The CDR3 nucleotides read TGTGCCAGCATTGAGGGTAATGAGCAGTACTTC. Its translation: CASIEGNEQYF.